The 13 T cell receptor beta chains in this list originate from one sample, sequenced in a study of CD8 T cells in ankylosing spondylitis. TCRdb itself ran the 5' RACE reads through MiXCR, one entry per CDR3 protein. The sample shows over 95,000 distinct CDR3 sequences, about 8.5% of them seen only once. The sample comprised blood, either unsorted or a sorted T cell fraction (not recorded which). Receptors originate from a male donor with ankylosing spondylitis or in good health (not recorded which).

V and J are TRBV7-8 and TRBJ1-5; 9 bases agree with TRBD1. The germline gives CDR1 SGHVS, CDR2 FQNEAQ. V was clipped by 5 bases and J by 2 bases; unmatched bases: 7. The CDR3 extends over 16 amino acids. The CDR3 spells CASSTTGGFRNQPQHF. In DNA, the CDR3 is TGTGCCAGCAGCACCACAGGGGGCTTCCGCAATCAGCCCCAGCATTTT.

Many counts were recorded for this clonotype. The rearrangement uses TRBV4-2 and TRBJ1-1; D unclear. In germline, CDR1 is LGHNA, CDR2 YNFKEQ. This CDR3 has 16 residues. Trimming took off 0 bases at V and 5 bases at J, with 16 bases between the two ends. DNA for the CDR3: TGTGCCAGCAGCCAAGATTCGGTAGGAAGTGAGACTGAAGCTTTCTTT. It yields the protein CASSQDSVGSETEAFF.

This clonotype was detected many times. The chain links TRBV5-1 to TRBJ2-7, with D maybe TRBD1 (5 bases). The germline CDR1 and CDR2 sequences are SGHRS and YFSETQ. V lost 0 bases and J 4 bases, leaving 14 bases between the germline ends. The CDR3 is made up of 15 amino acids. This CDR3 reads CASSLGGGQGYEQYF. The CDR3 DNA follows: TGCGCCAGCAGCTTGGGGGGCGGCCAAGGGTACGAGCAGTACTTC.

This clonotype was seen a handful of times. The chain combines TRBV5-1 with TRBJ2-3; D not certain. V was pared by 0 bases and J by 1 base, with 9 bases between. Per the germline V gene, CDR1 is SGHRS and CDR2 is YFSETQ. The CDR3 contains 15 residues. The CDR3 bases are TGCGCCAGCAGCTTGGCCCAGCAAGGCACAGATACGCAGTATTTT. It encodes CASSLAQQGTDTQYF.

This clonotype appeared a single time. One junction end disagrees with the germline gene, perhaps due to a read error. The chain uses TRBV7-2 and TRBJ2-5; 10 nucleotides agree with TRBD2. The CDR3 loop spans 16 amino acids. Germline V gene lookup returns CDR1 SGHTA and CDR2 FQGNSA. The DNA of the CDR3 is TGTGCCAGCAGCTTTAGCGGGGGGATGTACCAAGAAACCCAGTACTTC. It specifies CASSFSGGMYQETQYF.

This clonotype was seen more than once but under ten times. The CDR3: CAIKAGYEQFF. CDR3 sequence (DNA): TGTGCCATCAAGGCAGGATATGAGCAGTTCTTC. The rearrangement links TRBV10-3 to TRBJ2-1; no definite D call. Germline CDR1 ENHRY, CDR2 SYGVKD. Trimming removed 7 bases from V and 8 bases from J, with 9 bases in between. The CDR3 extends over 11 amino acids.

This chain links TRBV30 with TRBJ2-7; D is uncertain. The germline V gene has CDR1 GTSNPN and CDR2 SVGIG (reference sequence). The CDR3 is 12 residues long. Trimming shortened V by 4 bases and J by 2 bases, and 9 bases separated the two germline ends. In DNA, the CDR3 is TGTGCCTGGACTGTCACTACCTACGAGCAGTACTTC. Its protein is CAWTVTTYEQYF.

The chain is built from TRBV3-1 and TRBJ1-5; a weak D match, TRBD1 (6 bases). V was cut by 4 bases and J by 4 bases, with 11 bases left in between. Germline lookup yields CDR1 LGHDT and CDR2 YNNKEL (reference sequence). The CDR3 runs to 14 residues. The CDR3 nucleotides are TGTGCCAGCAGCCCGGACAGTCTGAATCAGCCCCAGCATTTT. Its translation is CASSPDSLNQPQHF.

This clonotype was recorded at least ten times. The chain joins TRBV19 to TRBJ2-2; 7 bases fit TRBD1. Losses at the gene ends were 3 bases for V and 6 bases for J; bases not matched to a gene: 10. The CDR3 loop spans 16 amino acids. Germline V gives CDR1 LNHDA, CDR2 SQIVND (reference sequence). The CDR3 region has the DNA TGTGCCAGTAGTATCCACAGGGGTTTAGGATCCGGGGAGCTGTTTTTT. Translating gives CASSIHRGLGSGELFF.

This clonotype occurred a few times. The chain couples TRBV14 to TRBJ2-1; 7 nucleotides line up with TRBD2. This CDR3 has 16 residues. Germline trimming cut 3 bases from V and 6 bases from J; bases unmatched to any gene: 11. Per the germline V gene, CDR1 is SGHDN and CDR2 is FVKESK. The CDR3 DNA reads TGTGCCAGCAGCCAGCACAGCGGGACGGCCTCCAATGAGCAGTTCTTC. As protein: CASSQHSGTASNEQFF.

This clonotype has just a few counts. The CDR3 region has the DNA TGTGCCATCAGTACTACAGGGGGCGCCACAGATACGCAGTATTTT. It specifies CAISTTGGATDTQYF. The chain carries TRBV10-3 and TRBJ2-3, with 9 bases fitting TRBD1. CDR1 ENHRY and CDR2 SYGVKD come from the germline V gene. The ends lost 5 bases at V and 2 bases at J; junction bases unmatched: 5. This CDR3 has 15 amino acids.

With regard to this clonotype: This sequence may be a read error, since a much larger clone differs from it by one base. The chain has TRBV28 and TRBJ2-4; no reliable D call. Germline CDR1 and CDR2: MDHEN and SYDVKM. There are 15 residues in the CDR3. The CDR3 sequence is CVSSLGRLAKNIQYF. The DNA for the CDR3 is TGTGTCAGCAGCCTCGGACGGTTAGCCAAAAACATTCAGTACTTC.

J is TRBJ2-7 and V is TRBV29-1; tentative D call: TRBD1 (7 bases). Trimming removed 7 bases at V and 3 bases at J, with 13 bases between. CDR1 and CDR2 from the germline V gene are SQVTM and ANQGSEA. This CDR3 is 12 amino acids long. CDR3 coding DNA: TGCAGCGGGGGGGACAGCGTCTACGAGCAGTACTTC. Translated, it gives CSGGDSVYEQYF.